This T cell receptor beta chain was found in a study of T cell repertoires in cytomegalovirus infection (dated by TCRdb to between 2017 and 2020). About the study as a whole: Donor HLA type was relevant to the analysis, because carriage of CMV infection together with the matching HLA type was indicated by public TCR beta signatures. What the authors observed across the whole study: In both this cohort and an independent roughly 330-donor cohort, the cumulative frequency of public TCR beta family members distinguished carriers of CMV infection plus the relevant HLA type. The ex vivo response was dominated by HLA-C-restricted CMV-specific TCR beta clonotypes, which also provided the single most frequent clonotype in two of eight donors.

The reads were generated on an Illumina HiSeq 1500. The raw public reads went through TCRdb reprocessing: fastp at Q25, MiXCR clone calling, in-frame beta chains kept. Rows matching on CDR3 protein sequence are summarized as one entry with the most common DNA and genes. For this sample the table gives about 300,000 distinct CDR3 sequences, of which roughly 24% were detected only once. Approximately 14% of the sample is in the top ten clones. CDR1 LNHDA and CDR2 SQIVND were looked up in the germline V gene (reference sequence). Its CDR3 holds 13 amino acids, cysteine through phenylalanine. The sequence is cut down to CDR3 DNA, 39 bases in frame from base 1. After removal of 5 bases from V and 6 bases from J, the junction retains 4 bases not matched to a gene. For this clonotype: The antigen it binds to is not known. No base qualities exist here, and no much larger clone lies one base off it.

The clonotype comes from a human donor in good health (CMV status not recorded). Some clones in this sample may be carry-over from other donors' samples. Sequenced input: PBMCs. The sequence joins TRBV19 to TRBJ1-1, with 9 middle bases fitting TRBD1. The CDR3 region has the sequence CASSPWTGAEAFF. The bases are TGTGCCAGTAGTCCCTGGACAGGGGCTGAAGCTTTCTTT.